This T cell receptor beta chain came from a study of blood T cell repertoires in COVID-19. Turning to the study itself: The United States, Italy and Spain supplied acute and convalescent COVID-19 samples.

The CDR3 is made up of 13 amino acids. Trimming took 6 bases from V and 2 from J; bases not matched to a gene: 1. CDR1 MNHEY and CDR2 SVGAGI come from the germline V gene. Assay used: immunoSEQ multiplex PCR; TCRdb lists only in-frame clones, some missing. The sample consists of under 65,000 clones, about 90% of them appearing once. The clonotype was recovered from a man aged 55 to 70 with acute or convalescent COVID-19. The rearrangement joins TRBV6-5 to TRBJ1-2; TRBD1 matches 9 bases. Input material: peripheral blood. CDR3 in amino acids: CASSGTGNYGYTF. The CDR3 coding sequence is TGTGCCAGCAGCGGGACAGGGAACTATGGCTACACCTTC.